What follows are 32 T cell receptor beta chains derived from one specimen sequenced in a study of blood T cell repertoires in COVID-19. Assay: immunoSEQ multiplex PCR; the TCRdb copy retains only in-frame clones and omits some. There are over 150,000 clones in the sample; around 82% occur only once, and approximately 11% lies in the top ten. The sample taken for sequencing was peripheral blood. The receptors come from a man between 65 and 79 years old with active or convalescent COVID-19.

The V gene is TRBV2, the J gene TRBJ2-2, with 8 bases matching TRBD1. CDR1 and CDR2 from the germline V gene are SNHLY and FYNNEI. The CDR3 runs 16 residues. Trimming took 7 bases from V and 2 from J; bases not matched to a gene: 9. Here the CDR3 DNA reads TGTGCCAGCAAGGGGTTGACAGGGGCAAACACCGGGGAGCTGTTTTTT. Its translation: CASKGLTGANTGELFF.

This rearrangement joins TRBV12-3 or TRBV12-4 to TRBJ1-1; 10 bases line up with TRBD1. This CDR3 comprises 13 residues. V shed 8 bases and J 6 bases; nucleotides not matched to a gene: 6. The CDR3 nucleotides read TGTGCCAGCGGGGACAGGGGAGGTCCTGAAGCTTTCTTT. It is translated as CASGDRGGPEAFF.

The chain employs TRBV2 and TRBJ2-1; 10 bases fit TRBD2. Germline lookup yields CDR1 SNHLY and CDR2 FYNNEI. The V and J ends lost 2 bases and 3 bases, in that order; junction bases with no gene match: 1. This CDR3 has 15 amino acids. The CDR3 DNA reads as TGTGCCAGCAGTGAACTAGCGGGAGTCTACAATGAGCAGTTCTTC. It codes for CASSELAGVYNEQFF.

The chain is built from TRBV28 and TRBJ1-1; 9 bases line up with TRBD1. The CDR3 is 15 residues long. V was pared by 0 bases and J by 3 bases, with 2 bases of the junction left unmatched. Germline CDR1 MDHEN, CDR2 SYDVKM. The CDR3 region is CASSLWDRGDTEAFF. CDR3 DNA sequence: TGTGCCAGCAGTTTATGGGACAGGGGTGACACTGAAGCTTTCTTT.

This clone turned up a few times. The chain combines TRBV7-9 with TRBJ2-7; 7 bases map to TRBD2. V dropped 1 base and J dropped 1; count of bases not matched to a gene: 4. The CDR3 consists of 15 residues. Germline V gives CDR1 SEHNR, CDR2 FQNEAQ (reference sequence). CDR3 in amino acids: CASSLVGEGSYEQYF. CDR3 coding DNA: TGTGCCAGCAGCTTAGTGGGGGAGGGGTCCTACGAGCAGTACTTC.

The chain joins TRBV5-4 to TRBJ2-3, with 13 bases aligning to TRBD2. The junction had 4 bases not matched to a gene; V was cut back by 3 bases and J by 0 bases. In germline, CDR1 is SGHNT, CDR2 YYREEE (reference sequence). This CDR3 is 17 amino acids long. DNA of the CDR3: TGTGCCAGCAGCTCTCGACTAGCGGGGGGTAGCACAGATACGCAGTATTTT. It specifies CASSSRLAGGSTDTQYF.

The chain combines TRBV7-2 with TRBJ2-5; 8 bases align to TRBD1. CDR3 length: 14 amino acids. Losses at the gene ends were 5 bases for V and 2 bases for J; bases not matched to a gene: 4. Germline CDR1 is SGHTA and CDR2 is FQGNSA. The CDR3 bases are TGTGCCAGCAGCCTTAACAGGGGGCAAGAGACCCAGTACTTC. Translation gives CASSLNRGQETQYF.

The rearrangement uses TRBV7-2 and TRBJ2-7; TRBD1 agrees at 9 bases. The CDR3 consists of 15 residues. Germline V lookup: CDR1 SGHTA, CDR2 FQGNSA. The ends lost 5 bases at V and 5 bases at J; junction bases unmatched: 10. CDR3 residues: CASSRRTGVVDEQYF. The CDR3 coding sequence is TGTGCCAGCAGCCGTCGGACAGGGGTGGTTGACGAGCAGTACTTC.

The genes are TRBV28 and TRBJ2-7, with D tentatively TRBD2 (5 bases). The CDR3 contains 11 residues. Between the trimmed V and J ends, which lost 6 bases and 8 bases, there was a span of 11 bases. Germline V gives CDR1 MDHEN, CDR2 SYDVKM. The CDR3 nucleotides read TGTGCCAGCAGCCCCGGACTCCAGCAGTACTTC. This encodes CASSPGLQQYF.

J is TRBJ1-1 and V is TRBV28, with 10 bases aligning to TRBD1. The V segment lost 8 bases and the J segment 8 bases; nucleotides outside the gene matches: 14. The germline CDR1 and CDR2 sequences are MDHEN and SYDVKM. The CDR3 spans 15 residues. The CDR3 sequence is CASVTGGGGFVEAFF. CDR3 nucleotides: TGTGCCAGCGTGACAGGGGGCGGGGGTTTTGTAGAAGCTTTCTTT.

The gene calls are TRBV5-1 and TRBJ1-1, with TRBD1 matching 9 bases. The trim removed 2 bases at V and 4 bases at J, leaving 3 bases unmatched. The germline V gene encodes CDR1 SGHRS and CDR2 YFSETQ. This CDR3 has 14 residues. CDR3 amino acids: CASSFDRGGTEAFF. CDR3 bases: TGCGCCAGCAGCTTCGACAGGGGGGGCACTGAAGCTTTCTTT.

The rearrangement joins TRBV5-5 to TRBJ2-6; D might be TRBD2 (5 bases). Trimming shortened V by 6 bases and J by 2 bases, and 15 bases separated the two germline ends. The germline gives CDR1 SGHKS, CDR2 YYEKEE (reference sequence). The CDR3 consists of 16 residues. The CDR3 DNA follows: TGTGCCAGCACCATTGGAGGTCTTACTGGGGCCAACGTCCTGACTTTC. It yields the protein CASTIGGLTGANVLTF.

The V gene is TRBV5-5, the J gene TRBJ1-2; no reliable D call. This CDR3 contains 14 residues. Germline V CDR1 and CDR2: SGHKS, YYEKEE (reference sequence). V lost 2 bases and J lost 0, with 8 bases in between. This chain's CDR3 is CASSFLSTNYGYTF. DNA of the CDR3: TGTGCCAGCAGCTTTCTCTCTACTAACTATGGCTACACCTTC.

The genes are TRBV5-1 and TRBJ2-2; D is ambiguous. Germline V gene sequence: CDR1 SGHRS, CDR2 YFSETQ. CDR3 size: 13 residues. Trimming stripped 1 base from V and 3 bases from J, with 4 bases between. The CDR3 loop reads CASSLTDTGELFF. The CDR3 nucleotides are TGCGCCAGCAGCTTGACGGACACCGGGGAGCTGTTTTTT.

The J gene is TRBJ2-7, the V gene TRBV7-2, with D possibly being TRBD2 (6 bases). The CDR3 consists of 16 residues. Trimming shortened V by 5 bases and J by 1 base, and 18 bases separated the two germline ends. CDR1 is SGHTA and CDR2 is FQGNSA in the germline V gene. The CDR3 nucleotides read TGTGCCAGCAGCCCGGGGCCCCGGGACTTTTCCTACGAGCAGTACTTC. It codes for CASSPGPRDFSYEQYF.

The CDR3 loop reads CATSRPPGDRGVGQETQYF. In DNA, the CDR3 is TGTGCCACCAGCAGACCCCCGGGGGACAGGGGTGTGGGGCAAGAGACCCAGTACTTC. The rearrangement joins TRBV15 to TRBJ2-5, with 10 bases aligning to TRBD1. The germline CDR1 and CDR2 sequences are LNHNV and YYDKDF (reference sequence). Germline trimming cut 2 bases from V and 2 bases from J; bases unmatched to any gene: 14. The CDR3 totals 19 residues.

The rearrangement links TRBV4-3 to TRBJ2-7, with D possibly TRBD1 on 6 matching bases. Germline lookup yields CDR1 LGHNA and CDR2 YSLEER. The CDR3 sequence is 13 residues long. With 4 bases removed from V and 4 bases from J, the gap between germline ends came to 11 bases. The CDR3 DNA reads TGCGCCAGCAGCCCACAACAGGGTTACGAGCAGTACTTC. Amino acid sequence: CASSPQQGYEQYF.

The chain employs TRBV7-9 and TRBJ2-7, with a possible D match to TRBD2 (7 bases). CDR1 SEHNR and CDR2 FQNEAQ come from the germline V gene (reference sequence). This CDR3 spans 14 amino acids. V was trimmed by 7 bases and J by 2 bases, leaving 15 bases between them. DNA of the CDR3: TGTGCCAGCATCCGGGGGGCCGGAACCTACGAGCAGTACTTC. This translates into CASIRGAGTYEQYF.

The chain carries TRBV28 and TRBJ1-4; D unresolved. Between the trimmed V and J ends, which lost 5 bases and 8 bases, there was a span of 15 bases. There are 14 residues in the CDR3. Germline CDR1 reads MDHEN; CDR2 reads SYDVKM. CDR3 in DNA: TGTGCCAGCAGTAGGACTCCCCCCGGGGAAAAACTGTTTTTT. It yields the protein CASSRTPPGEKLFF.

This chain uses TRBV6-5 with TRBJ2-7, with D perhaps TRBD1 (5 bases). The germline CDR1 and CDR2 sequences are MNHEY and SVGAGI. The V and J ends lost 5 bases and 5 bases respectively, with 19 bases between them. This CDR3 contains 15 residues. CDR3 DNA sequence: TGTGCCAGCAGTCCCTCCGGCGACAGAATGCACGAGCAGTACTTC. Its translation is CASSPSGDRMHEQYF.

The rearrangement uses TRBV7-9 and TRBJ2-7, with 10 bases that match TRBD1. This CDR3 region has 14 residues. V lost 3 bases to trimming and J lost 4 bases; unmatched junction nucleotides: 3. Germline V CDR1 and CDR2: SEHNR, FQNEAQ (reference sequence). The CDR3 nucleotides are TGTGCCAGCAGCTTGTCGGGACAGGGGTACGAGCAGTACTTC. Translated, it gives CASSLSGQGYEQYF. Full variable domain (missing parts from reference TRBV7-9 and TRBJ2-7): DTGVSQNPRHKITKRGQNVTFRCDPISEHNRLYWYRQTLGQGPEFLTYFQNEAQLEKSRLLSDRFSAERPKGSFSTLEIQRTEQGDSAMYLCASSLSGQGYEQYFGPGTRLTVT.

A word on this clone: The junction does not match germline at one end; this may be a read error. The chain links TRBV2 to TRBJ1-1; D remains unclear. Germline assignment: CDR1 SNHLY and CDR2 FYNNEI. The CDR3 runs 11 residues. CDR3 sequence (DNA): TGTGCCCGAGACCCCCCCCCAGGCCTCGAGTTC. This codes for CARDPPPGLEF. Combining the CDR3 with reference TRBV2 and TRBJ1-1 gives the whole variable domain EPEVTQTPSHQVTQMGQEVILRCVPISNHLYFYWYRQILGQKVEFLVSFYNNEISEKSEIFDDQFSVERPDGSNFTLKIRSTKLEDSAMYFCARDPPPGLEFGQGTRLTVV.

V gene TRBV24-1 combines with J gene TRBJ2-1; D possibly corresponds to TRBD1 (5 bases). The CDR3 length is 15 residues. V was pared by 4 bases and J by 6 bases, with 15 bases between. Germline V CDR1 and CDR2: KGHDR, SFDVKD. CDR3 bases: TGTGCCACCAGTGAGGCAGGGTTCTCGGGCAATGAGCAGTTCTTC. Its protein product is CATSEAGFSGNEQFF.

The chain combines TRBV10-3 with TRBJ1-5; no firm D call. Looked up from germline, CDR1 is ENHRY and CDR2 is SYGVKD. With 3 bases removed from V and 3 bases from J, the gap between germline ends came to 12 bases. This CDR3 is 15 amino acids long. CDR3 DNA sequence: TGTGCCATCAGTGAATCGGGTAGGAACAATCAGCCCCAGCATTTT. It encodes CAISESGRNNQPQHF.

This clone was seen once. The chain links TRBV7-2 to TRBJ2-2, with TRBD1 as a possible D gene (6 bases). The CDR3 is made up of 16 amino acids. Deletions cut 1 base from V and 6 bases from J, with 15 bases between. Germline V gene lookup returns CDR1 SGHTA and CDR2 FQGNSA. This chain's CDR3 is CASSLEAGKGAGELFF. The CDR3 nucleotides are TGTGCCAGCAGCTTAGAGGCAGGGAAGGGGGCCGGGGAGCTGTTTTTT.

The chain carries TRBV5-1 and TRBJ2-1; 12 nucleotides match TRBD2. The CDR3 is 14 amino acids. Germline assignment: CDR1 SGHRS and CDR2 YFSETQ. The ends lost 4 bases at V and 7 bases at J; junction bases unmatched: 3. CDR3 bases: TGCGCCAGCAGCGGACTAGCGGGGATGAATGAGCAGTTCTTC. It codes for CASSGLAGMNEQFF.

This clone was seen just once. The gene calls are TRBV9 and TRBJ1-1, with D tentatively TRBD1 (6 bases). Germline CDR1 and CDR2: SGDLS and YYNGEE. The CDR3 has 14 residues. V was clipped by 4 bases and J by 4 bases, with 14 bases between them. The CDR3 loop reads CASSQGTFATEAFF. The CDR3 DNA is TGTGCCAGCAGCCAAGGGACATTCGCCACTGAAGCTTTCTTT.

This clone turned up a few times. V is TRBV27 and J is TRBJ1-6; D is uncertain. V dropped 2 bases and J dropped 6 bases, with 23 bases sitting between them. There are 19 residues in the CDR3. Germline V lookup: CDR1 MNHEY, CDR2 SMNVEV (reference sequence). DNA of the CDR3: TGTGCCAGCAGTTTACGGGGTCGGACTTCTTCTCTATCTAATTCACCCCTCCACTTT. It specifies CASSLRGRTSSLSNSPLHF.

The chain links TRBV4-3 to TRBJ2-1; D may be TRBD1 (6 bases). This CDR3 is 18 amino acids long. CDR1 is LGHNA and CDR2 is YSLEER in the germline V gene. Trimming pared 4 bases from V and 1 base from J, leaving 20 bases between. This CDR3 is CASSRLQGPSLSYNEQFF. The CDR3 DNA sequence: TGCGCCAGCAGCCGTCTACAGGGACCTAGCCTTTCCTACAATGAGCAGTTCTTC.

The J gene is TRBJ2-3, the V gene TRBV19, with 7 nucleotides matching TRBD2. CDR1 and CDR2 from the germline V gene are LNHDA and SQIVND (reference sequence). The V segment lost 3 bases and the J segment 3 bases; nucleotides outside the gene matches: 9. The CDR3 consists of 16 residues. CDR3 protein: CASSIQVQRGTDTQYF. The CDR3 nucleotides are TGTGCCAGTAGTATTCAGGTCCAGCGGGGTACAGATACGCAGTATTTT.

The CDR3: CASSSGDTQYF. The CDR3 DNA reads as TGTGCCAGCAGTTCAGGAGATACGCAGTATTTT. The V gene is TRBV6-6, the J gene TRBJ2-3, with D hard to call. The CDR3 runs to 11 residues. V was trimmed by 4 bases and J by 5 bases, leaving 4 bases between them. The V gene's germline CDR1 is MNHNY and CDR2 SVGAGI (reference sequence).

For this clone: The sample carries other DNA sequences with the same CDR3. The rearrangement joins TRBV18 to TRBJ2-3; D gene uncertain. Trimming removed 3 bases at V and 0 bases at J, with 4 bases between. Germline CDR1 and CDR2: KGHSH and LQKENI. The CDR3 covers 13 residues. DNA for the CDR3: TGTGCCAGCTCACCCCCTAGCACAGATACGCAGTATTTT. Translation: CASSPPSTDTQYF.